The entry that follows covers one TCR beta chain sequence. Its antigen is as yet unknown. CDR3 length equals 13 residues. Germline loops: CDR1 KGHDR, CDR2 SFDVKD. The V end was cut by 4 bases, the J end by 5 bases, with 8 bases between. This specimen comes from a study of T cells after yellow fever vaccination. About the research overall: Libraries from low-cell-number fractions were prepared with the SMART-Seq v4 Ultra Low Input RNA kit.

One entry per CDR3 protein results from TCRdb running MiXCR on the 5' RACE reads. The sample lists hundreds of thousands of distinct CDR3 sequences; around 5.3% were seen once. Study-level results: Most clones from primary vaccination were detected again post-booster (about 95% CD4, about 88% CD8).

The source of this sequence is a young man who received the YFV17D yellow fever vaccine. The chain employs TRBV24-1 and TRBJ1-5; possible D gene TRBD1, 6 bases. The sample in question was CD4+ T cells sorted from PBMCs, obtained on the day of the yellow fever booster vaccination. The CDR3 loop is CATSERTDQPQHF. DNA for the CDR3: TGTGCCACCAGTGAAAGGACAGATCAGCCCCAGCATTTT.